This T cell receptor (beta chain) was captured by sequencing in a study of blood T cell repertoires in COVID-19. The CDR3 is made up of 15 amino acids. The V and J ends lost 2 bases and 0 bases respectively, with 11 bases between them. Germline V gene data show CDR1 as GTSNPN and CDR2 as SVGIG (reference sequence). Original analysis: Reference gene primer amplification in the assay estimated nucleated cell counts. TCRdb's copy holds only in-frame clones and misses some; the assay was immunoSEQ multiplex PCR. That table supplies the V and J calls and clone size; D and trimming were determined from the DNA. The sample lists about 45,000 clones, roughly 90% occurring once.

This clonotype was sampled from a human donor in a cohort sampled during active COVID-19. Sequenced: peripheral blood. The chain recombines TRBV30 with TRBJ1-3; D remains unclear. This CDR3 is CAWSPGLLSGNTIYF. The CDR3 DNA reads as TGTGCCTGGAGTCCGGGTCTTCTCTCTGGAAACACCATATATTTT.